This T cell receptor beta chain is from a study of Ad26.COV2.S vaccination and SARS-CoV-2 variants. Study-wide background: Donor was assigned to the Ad26.COV2.S arm of trial COV1001. Doses of Ad26.COV2.S were injected into muscle once or twice, 56 days apart. Study-level findings and limits: The analyses of TCR breadth and depth may have understated the size of total T cell responses.

Specified treatment: 15 to 20 received Ad26.COV2.S at low or high dose, single or two shots; about 5 received placebo; per-sample allocation not given. Sampling occurred on day 63 after the first vaccine or placebo injection. An Ad26 vector was used to express Wuhan-strain SARS-CoV-2 spike as the vaccine. Clones were sequenced by immunoSEQ multiplex PCR, and TCRdb holds only the in-frame ones, with some missing. Among around 400,000 clones listed, around 91% were seen once. Turning to this clone: Its antigen is unknown.

The source was peripheral blood, collected in a trial of Ad26.COV2.S vaccine versus placebo. This sequence was found in a person between 18 and 65 years old who received the Ad26.COV2.S COVID-19 vaccine or a placebo.

The CDR3 region is CASIEVHTDTQYF. CDR3 DNA: TGTGCCAGCATTGAGGTTCACACAGATACGCAGTATTTT. The V gene is TRBV28, the J gene TRBJ2-3; D remains ambiguous. Germline CDR1 is MDHEN and CDR2 is SYDVKM. The V end was cut by 7 bases, the J end by 2 bases, with 10 bases between. This CDR3 is 13 amino acids long.